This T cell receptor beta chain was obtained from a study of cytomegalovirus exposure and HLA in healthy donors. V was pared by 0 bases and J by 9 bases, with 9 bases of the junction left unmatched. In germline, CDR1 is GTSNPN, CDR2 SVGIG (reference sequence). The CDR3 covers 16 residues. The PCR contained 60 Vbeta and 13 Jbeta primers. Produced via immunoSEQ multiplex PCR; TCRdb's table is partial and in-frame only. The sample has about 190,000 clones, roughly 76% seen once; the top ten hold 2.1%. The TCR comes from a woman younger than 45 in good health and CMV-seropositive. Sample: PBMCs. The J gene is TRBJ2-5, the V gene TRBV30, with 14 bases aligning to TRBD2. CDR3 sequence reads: CAWSVQGLAGALAQYF. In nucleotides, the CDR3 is TGTGCCTGGAGTGTGCAGGGACTAGCGGGAGCTTTGGCCCAGTACTTC.